This T cell receptor (beta chain) was sequenced for a study of blood T cell repertoires in COVID-19. Germline V gene sequence: CDR1 LNHDA, CDR2 SQIVND (reference sequence). V gave up 2 bases and J gave up 1 base, with 14 bases separating them. The CDR3 has 16 amino acids. Measured with immunoSEQ multiplex PCR; TCRdb has only the in-frame clones, and not every one. The data hold about 200,000 clones, with 86% observed a single time. V usage is TRBV19 and J usage is TRBJ2-5, with D possibly matching TRBD2 (6 bases). Sequencing was done on a sample of peripheral blood. The clonotype was recovered from an older woman with acute or convalescent COVID-19. The CDR3 nucleotides are TGTGCCAGTAGTATACGTCAGGGAGGCCTCCAAGAGACCCAGTACTTC. Translation gives CASSIRQGGLQETQYF.